Included here is one TCR beta chain sequence, with context. Its target is not known. The data originate from a study of cytomegalovirus exposure and HLA in healthy donors. General study results and limits: Highly shared variants forming one cluster were likely a sequencing artifact. The productive fraction for most TCR beta V segments was about 90% or about 30% in an earlier analysis. TCR beta sequences reportedly predicted most subjects' HLA-A and HLA-B alleles accurately. Rare sequences made up most TCRs, while some public TCRs were found in many donors.

The PCR made use of 60 Vbeta and 13 Jbeta primers. The method was immunoSEQ multiplex PCR; TCRdb's version includes in-frame clones alone and lacks a portion of them. This repertoire shows 98,000 or so clones, approximately 76% found once; its top ten account for roughly 2%. This CDR3 contains 13 residues. Deletions cut 5 bases from V and 1 base from J, with 8 bases between. Germline CDR1 reads MNHNS; CDR2 reads SASEGT. This chain links TRBV6-1 with TRBJ2-5, with D possibly being TRBD2 (5 bases). This receptor was obtained from a man aged 35 to 55 in good health and CMV-seronegative. Input material: PBMCs. In DNA form, the CDR3 reads TGTGCCAGCAGTTGGCTAGCCCAAGAGACCCAGTACTTC. Its translation is CASSWLAQETQYF.